The clone carrying this T cell receptor (beta chain) was detected a few times. Its specificity is unknown. Both 60 Vbeta primers and 13 Jbeta primers went into the PCR. Produced via immunoSEQ multiplex PCR; TCRdb's table is partial and in-frame only. The sample has about 150,000 clones; around a tenth are singletons. Trimming removed 0 bases from V and 3 bases from J, with 12 bases in between. The length of the CDR3 is 15 residues. Per the germline V gene, CDR1 is SGHRS and CDR2 is YFSETQ. This entry comes from a study of cytomegalovirus exposure and HLA in healthy donors. General study points: According to a later analysis, donors in an Asian-associated ancestry cluster reportedly had fewer N-insertions than the approximately 670-donor mean. HLA alleles were associated with 16,951 TCR beta sequences in a later analysis at 0.05 false discovery rate.

V usage is TRBV5-1 and J usage is TRBJ2-5; possible D gene TRBD1, 5 bases. Material: PBMCs. The sequence was obtained from a male donor in good health and CMV-seronegative. CDR3 DNA sequence: TGCGCCAGCAGCTTGGGAGACAGAAAAAAAGAGACCCAGTACTTC. Translating it yields CASSLGDRKKETQYF.